One TCR beta chain is described in this entry. This entry belongs to a study of blood T cell repertoires in COVID-19. Study in general: Acute and convalescent COVID-19 samples came from the United States, Italy and Spain. T cells, B-cell-depleted T cells, or PBMCs provided the cDNA or gDNA that served as material.

Looked up from germline, CDR1 is SGHTA and CDR2 is FQGTGA. The CDR3 has 15 residues. J lost 6 bases, V lost 5 bases, and 6 bases had no gene match. Original processing notes: Quantification of nucleated cells was approximated via reference gene primer amplification. The method was immunoSEQ multiplex PCR; TCRdb's version includes in-frame clones alone and lacks a portion of them. V, J and clone size are taken as reported in that table, and D and trimming were inferred from the DNA itself. The repertoire holds roughly 150,000 clones, with approximately 77% as singletons. What was sequenced was peripheral blood. This chain connects TRBV7-3 to TRBJ2-2; 10 bases agree with TRBD1. The sequence was collected from a woman at least 80 years old with active or convalescent COVID-19. The CDR3 DNA follows: TGTGCCAGCAGCCGATCGACAGGGGGCCCCGGGGAGCTGTTTTTT. Translated: CASSRSTGGPGELFF.